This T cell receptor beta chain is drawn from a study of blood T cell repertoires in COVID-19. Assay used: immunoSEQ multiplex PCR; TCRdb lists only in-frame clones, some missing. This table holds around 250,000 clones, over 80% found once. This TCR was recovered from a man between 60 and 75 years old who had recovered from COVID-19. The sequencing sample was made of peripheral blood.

The CDR3: CASSAGNTGELFF. CDR3 nucleotide sequence: TGTGCCAGCAGCGCAGGGAACACCGGGGAGCTGTTTTTT. The chain carries TRBV6-2 or TRBV6-3 and TRBJ2-2; D is undetermined. Trimming removed 6 bases from V and 1 base from J, with 6 bases in between. The germline V gene encodes CDR1 MNHEY and CDR2 SVGEGT. The CDR3 runs to 13 residues.